This TCR beta chain is drawn from a study of blood T cell repertoires in COVID-19. The wider study: The samples span acute and convalescent COVID-19 from the United States, Italy and Spain.

Trimming removed 5 bases from V and 2 bases from J; junction bases left unmatched: 6. Germline V gives CDR1 MDHEN, CDR2 SYDVKM. CDR3 length: 15 amino acids. Clones were sequenced by immunoSEQ multiplex PCR, and TCRdb holds only the in-frame ones, with some missing. The top ten hold 5.1% of the sample, which has tens of thousands of clones, about 85% seen once. The sequencing input was peripheral blood. The V and J genes are TRBV28 and TRBJ2-7; the match to TRBD1 covers 10 bases. The source of this sequence is a man at least 80 years old with acute or convalescent COVID-19. The CDR3 spells CASSVGTGVPYEQYF. The CDR3 DNA is TGTGCCAGCAGTGTCGGGACAGGGGTCCCCTACGAGCAGTACTTC.